A few counts support the clone carrying this T cell receptor (beta chain). The sample contains more than one DNA sequence encoding this CDR3. The assay was immunoSEQ multiplex PCR, and TCRdb's table has in-frame clones only and misses some. Of about 140,000 clones listed, roughly nine tenths are singletons. This sample stems from a study of control samples from healthy donors and cancer patients. Germline V gene sequence: CDR1 MNHEY, CDR2 SVGAGI. The CDR3 is 14 amino acids. V shed 6 bases and J shed 0 bases, with 10 bases lying between them. This chain joins TRBV6-5 and TRBJ2-3; possible D gene TRBD1, 6 bases. The source of this sequence is a man between 18 and 35 years old in good health. The sequenced sample consisted of blood. The CDR3 protein is CASSPTGSTDTQYF. The DNA for the CDR3 is TGTGCCAGCAGCCCGACAGGTAGCACAGATACGCAGTATTTT.